The 32 T cell receptor beta chains reported below all come from one sample, sequenced in a study of blood T cell repertoires in COVID-19. The protocol was immunoSEQ multiplex PCR, while the TCRdb copy is restricted to in-frame clones and leaves out a portion. Of tens of thousands of clones in the sample, 60% to 85% were seen once. Sequenced sample: peripheral blood. All receptors derive from a human donor in a cohort sampled during active COVID-19.

The J gene is TRBJ2-1, the V gene TRBV27, with TRBD2 matching 13 bases. From germline, CDR1 is MNHEY and CDR2 SMNVEV (reference sequence). The CDR3 loop spans 14 amino acids. After removal of 6 bases from V and 5 bases from J, the junction contained 1 base not matched to a gene. The CDR3 DNA reads as TGTGCCAGCAGGGGACTAGCGGGAAACAATGAGCAGTTCTTC. This encodes CASRGLAGNNEQFF.

The chain has TRBV7-6 and TRBJ2-5, with 10 bases aligning to TRBD1. Germline assignment: CDR1 SGHVS and CDR2 FNYEAQ. V was pared by 4 bases and J by 5 bases, with 4 bases of the junction left unmatched. The CDR3 sequence is 14 residues long. CDR3 in DNA: TGTGCCAGCAGCTGGGGGACAGGGGTTGAGACCCAGTACTTC. It codes for CASSWGTGVETQYF.

This clone was seen only a few times. The V gene is TRBV12-1, the J gene TRBJ2-3; the table's D call, TRBD2, was not checked against the DNA. TRBV12-1 is given as a pseudogene. This CDR3 has 19 residues. CDR3 sequence reads: CASSLSRWPAGGPADTQYF. The CDR3 region has the DNA TGTGCCAGCAGCCTCTCGAGGTGGCCTGCGGGAGGGCCAGCAGATACGCAGTATTTT.

This chain connects TRBV4-1 to TRBJ2-4, with 10 bases identical to TRBD1. From germline, CDR1 is MGHRA and CDR2 YSYEKL. CDR3 length: 16 amino acids. J lost 1 base, V lost 3 bases, and 3 bases had no gene match. CDR3 coding DNA: TGCGCCAGCAGCCAGGTGGGACAGGGGGCCAAAAACATTCAGTACTTC. Translating gives CASSQVGQGAKNIQYF.

The chain has TRBV28 and TRBJ1-6; D possibly corresponds to TRBD1 (5 bases). CDR3 size: 16 residues. The ends were cut back, 3 bases at V and 0 bases at J, with 9 bases in the middle. Germline lookup yields CDR1 MDHEN and CDR2 SYDVKM. The CDR3 sequence: CASSLGGSSYNSPLHF. The CDR3 DNA sequence: TGTGCCAGCAGTTTGGGGGGGAGCTCCTATAATTCACCCCTCCACTTT.

This CDR3 reads CASRTSGALSDTQYF. The CDR3, as DNA: TGTGCCAGTAGAACTAGCGGAGCATTGTCGGATACGCAGTATTTT. The chain carries TRBV19 and TRBJ2-3; TRBD2 matches 8 bases. In germline, CDR1 is LNHDA, CDR2 SQIVND (reference sequence). V shed 6 bases, J shed 6 bases, and the junction held 11 bases outside the gene matches. The length of the CDR3 is 15 residues.

The V call is TRBV6-5, the J call TRBJ1-6; 7 nucleotides line up with TRBD1. The length of the CDR3 is 14 residues. The germline V gene has CDR1 MNHEY and CDR2 SVGAGI. After removal of 8 bases from V and 8 bases from J, the junction contained 9 bases not matched to a gene. The CDR3 coding sequence is TGTGCCAGCTCTAGAACAGGGGAAGATTCACCCCTCCACTTT. Amino acid sequence: CASSRTGEDSPLHF.

The rearrangement uses TRBV9 and TRBJ2-3; 12 nucleotides line up with TRBD2. V lost 4 bases to trimming and J lost 0 bases; unmatched junction nucleotides: 6. The CDR3 is 17 amino acids. The germline V gene encodes CDR1 SGDLS and CDR2 YYNGEE. This chain's CDR3 is CASSPGTSGRSTDTQYF. The DNA for the CDR3 is TGTGCCAGCAGCCCCGGGACTAGCGGGCGAAGCACAGATACGCAGTATTTT.

The chain is built from TRBV5-8 and TRBJ2-3; 9 bases are shared with TRBD2. The CDR3 has 14 amino acids. Germline-derived CDR1 and CDR2 are SGHTS and YDEGEE. V lost 4 bases to trimming and J lost 3 bases; unmatched junction nucleotides: 3. The DNA of the CDR3 is TGTGCCAGCAGCGGGGGACTAGCAACAGATACGCAGTATTTT. This encodes CASSGGLATDTQYF.

The J gene is TRBJ2-2, the V gene TRBV9; 10 bases align to TRBD2. After removal of 3 bases from V and 4 bases from J, the junction contained 6 bases not matched to a gene. The CDR3 is made up of 16 amino acids. Germline V gene sequence: CDR1 SGDLS, CDR2 YYNGEE. The CDR3 loop reads CASSGGLAETTGELFF. The CDR3 region has the DNA TGTGCCAGCAGCGGTGGACTAGCGGAGACCACCGGGGAGCTGTTTTTT. The whole variable domain, filled in from reference TRBV9 and TRBJ2-2, reads DSGVTQTPKHLITATGQRVTLRCSPRSGDLSVYWYQQSLDQGLQFLIQYYNGEERAKGNILERFSAQQFPDLHSELNLSSLELGDSALYFCASSGGLAETTGELFFGEGSRLTVL.

The V and J genes are TRBV29-1 and TRBJ1-2, with a possible D match to TRBD1 (6 bases). Germline V gene data show CDR1 as SQVTM and CDR2 as ANQGSEA. V was clipped by 4 bases and J by 6 bases, with 9 bases between them. The CDR3 has 11 residues. Here the CDR3 reads CSVGRDNGYTF. CDR3 nucleotide sequence: TGCAGCGTTGGCAGGGACAATGGCTACACCTTC.

The chain employs TRBV6-5 and TRBJ2-7; a possible D gene is TRBD1 (7 bases). Germline CDR1 and CDR2: MNHEY and SVGAGI. V lost 5 bases to trimming and J lost 0 bases, with 11 bases between them. The CDR3 totals 14 residues. In DNA, the CDR3 is TGTGCCAGCAGTCGACAGGGAGGCTCCTACGAGCAGTACTTC. Encoded protein: CASSRQGGSYEQYF.

This clone came up a few times. This chain links TRBV6-6 with TRBJ2-7; D uncertain. The CDR3 spans 14 residues. V shed 6 bases and J shed 5 bases, with 17 bases lying between them. Germline loops: CDR1 MNHNY, CDR2 SVGAGI (reference sequence). The CDR3 loop is CASRGRIIPHEQYF. The CDR3 region has the DNA TGTGCCAGCAGGGGCCGGATAATTCCCCACGAGCAGTACTTC.

This chain connects TRBV6-2 or TRBV6-3 to TRBJ1-1; D is ambiguous. Per the germline V gene, CDR1 is MNHEY and CDR2 is SVGEGT. The CDR3 is 15 amino acids. V was pared by 6 bases and J by 1 base, with 15 bases between. CDR3 sequence: CASSPPVSSNTEAFF. CDR3 DNA: TGTGCCAGCAGCCCGCCGGTCTCATCGAACACTGAAGCTTTCTTT.

J is TRBJ2-1 and V is TRBV25-1; tentatively, D is TRBD2 (5 bases). The V gene lost 4 bases and the J gene lost 6 bases, with 16 bases spanning the gap. The CDR3 consists of 15 residues. The germline CDR1 and CDR2 sequences are MGHDK and SYGVNS. The CDR3: CASSAPHGGGNEQFF. The DNA of the CDR3 is TGTGCCAGCAGTGCCCCCCATGGCGGAGGCAATGAGCAGTTCTTC.

This clone was recorded only once. The chain uses TRBV11-2 and TRBJ2-3; the match to TRBD2 covers 8 bases. The CDR3 extends over 16 amino acids. J lost 2 bases, V lost 0 bases, and 4 bases had no gene match. Germline-derived CDR1 and CDR2 are SGHAT and FQNNGV. CDR3 coding DNA: TGTGCCAGCAGCTTAGATATAGCGGGGCCCACAGATACGCAGTATTTT. Protein sequence: CASSLDIAGPTDTQYF.

This chain's CDR3 is CSVVQYNSPLHF. CDR3 DNA: TGCAGCGTTGTACAATATAATTCACCCCTCCACTTT. V usage is TRBV29-1 and J usage is TRBJ1-6, with D hard to call. With 4 bases removed from V and 4 bases from J, the gap between germline ends came to 5 bases. The germline V gene has CDR1 SQVTM and CDR2 ANQGSEA. This CDR3 has 12 residues. Full variable domain (missing parts from reference TRBV29-1 and TRBJ1-6): SAVISQKPSRDICQRGTSLTIQCQVDSQVTMMFWYRQQPGQSLTLIATANQGSEATYESGFVIDKFPISRPNLTFSTLTVSNMSPEDSSIYLCSVVQYNSPLHFGNGTRLTVT.

The rearrangement joins TRBV7-9 to TRBJ2-2; no clear D gene. The CDR3 is 13 residues long. The V gene lost 4 bases and the J gene lost 3 bases, with 6 bases spanning the gap. Per the germline V gene, CDR1 is SEHNR and CDR2 is FQNEAQ (reference sequence). As DNA, the CDR3 is TGTGCCAGCAGCTACACAGACACCGGGGAGCTGTTTTTT. Translating it yields CASSYTDTGELFF.

The genes are TRBV30 and TRBJ1-5; 7 bases agree with TRBD1. This CDR3 comprises 13 residues. From germline, CDR1 is GTSNPN and CDR2 SVGIG (reference sequence). V trimming: 3 bases; J trimming: 5 bases; junction bases outside the gene matches: 4. CDR3 sequence: CAWSVGGDQPQHF. Here the CDR3 DNA reads TGTGCCTGGAGCGTAGGGGGCGATCAGCCCCAGCATTTT.

This clone has only one observation. This chain joins TRBV7-2 and TRBJ2-2; D not certain. This CDR3 has 13 residues. Germline CDR1 and CDR2: SGHTA and FQGNSA. Trimming took off 4 bases at V and 0 bases at J, with 3 bases between the two ends. Written as DNA, the CDR3 is TGTGCCAGCAGCTCATCGAACACCGGGGAGCTGTTTTTT. It encodes CASSSSNTGELFF.

The chain uses TRBV7-8 and TRBJ2-1, with D possibly being TRBD1 (5 bases). CDR3 length equals 16 residues. Trimming removed 0 bases at V and 5 bases at J, with 14 bases between. Germline V lookup: CDR1 SGHVS, CDR2 FQNEAQ. In DNA form, the CDR3 reads TGTGCCAGCAGCTTAGCGCTGGGGCAAGGGCACAATGAGCAGTTCTTC. It encodes CASSLALGQGHNEQFF.

This clone occurred a few times. This chain uses TRBV19 with TRBJ1-5; D perhaps matches TRBD1 (6 bases). The germline CDR1 and CDR2 sequences are LNHDA and SQIVND (reference sequence). V was trimmed by 4 bases and J by 5 bases, leaving 12 bases between them. The CDR3 runs 14 residues. The CDR3 here is CASSTGQTHQPQHF. The CDR3 DNA reads TGTGCCAGTAGTACCGGACAGACCCATCAGCCCCAGCATTTT.

This sequence joins TRBV5-8 and TRBJ2-7; D unresolved. There are 11 residues in the CDR3. V was trimmed by 2 bases and J by 4 bases, leaving 4 bases between them. The germline gives CDR1 SGHTS, CDR2 YDEGEE. CDR3 sequence: CASSFRYEQYF. CDR3 in DNA: TGTGCCAGCAGCTTTAGATACGAGCAGTACTTC.

The V call is TRBV28, the J call TRBJ1-1, with 8 bases matching TRBD1. Germline V gene data show CDR1 as MDHEN and CDR2 as SYDVKM. With V trimmed by 10 bases and J by 6 bases, 7 bases remained unmatched. This CDR3 is built from 12 residues. CDR3: CATWTGWAEAFF. In DNA form, the CDR3 reads TGTGCCACATGGACAGGGTGGGCTGAAGCTTTCTTT.

The chain recombines TRBV5-6 with TRBJ2-5, with D possibly TRBD2 on 6 matching bases. Per the germline V gene, CDR1 is SGHDT and CDR2 is YYEEEE. Between the trimmed V and J ends, which lost 2 bases and 3 bases, there was a span of 20 bases. This CDR3 is 17 amino acids long. The CDR3 here is CASSFWGGRGVKETQYF. In DNA form, the CDR3 reads TGTGCCAGCAGCTTTTGGGGAGGTAGAGGGGTTAAAGAGACCCAGTACTTC.

The gene calls are TRBV10-3 and TRBJ1-2; D gene ambiguous. The CDR3 is made up of 12 amino acids. The V and J ends lost 7 bases and 2 bases respectively, with 8 bases between them. Germline-derived CDR1 and CDR2 are ENHRY and SYGVKD. CDR3 region: CAINPGNYGYTF. In nucleotides, the CDR3 is TGTGCCATCAACCCAGGCAACTATGGCTACACCTTC.

The rearrangement uses TRBV7-8 and TRBJ2-5, with D perhaps TRBD2 (6 bases). The germline gives CDR1 SGHVS, CDR2 FQNEAQ. V was cut by 6 bases and J by 6 bases, with 14 bases left in between. This CDR3 comprises 13 residues. The CDR3 nucleotides read TGTGCCAGCAGAACCCGTGGGGGGAAGACCCAGTACTTC. It yields the protein CASRTRGGKTQYF.

This clone was observed a handful of times. The chain links TRBV3-1 (or the pseudogene TRBV3-2) to TRBJ2-2, with a possible D match to TRBD2 (5 bases). The CDR3 extends over 13 amino acids. Germline assignment: CDR1 LGHDT and CDR2 YNNKEL (reference sequence). V was clipped by 7 bases and J by 8 bases, with 14 bases between them. The CDR3 sequence is CASTKDGIGELFF. DNA for the CDR3: TGTGCCAGCACCAAAGACGGGATTGGGGAGCTGTTTTTT.

This clone was seen only a few times. The V and J genes are TRBV6-4 and TRBJ2-2; TRBD2 matches 8 bases. Trimming removed 6 bases from V and 4 bases from J; junction bases left unmatched: 7. The CDR3 sequence is 15 residues long. CDR1 is MRHNA, CDR2 SNTAGT, per germline. The CDR3 DNA sequence: TGTGCCAGCAGACCAGCGGGAGAGGGCACCGGGGAGCTGTTTTTT. It is translated as CASRPAGEGTGELFF.

The chain recombines TRBV29-1 with TRBJ2-7; no clear D. The CDR3 has 13 amino acids. CDR1 and CDR2 from the germline V gene are SQVTM and ANQGSEA. Trimming cost V 5 bases and J 4 bases, with 15 bases left between them. The CDR3 loop reads CSVRKASEYEQYF. Here the CDR3 DNA reads TGCAGCGTTCGCAAGGCCAGCGAGTACGAGCAGTACTTC.

This clone was recorded only once. V is TRBV7-2 and J is TRBJ2-7; TRBD1 is a possible D gene (5 bases). CDR1 and CDR2 (germline): SGHTA, FQGNSA. CDR3 length: 15 amino acids. V was clipped by 6 bases and J by 0 bases, with 15 bases between them. The chain's CDR3 is CASSPWAGFSYEQYF. The CDR3 coding sequence is TGTGCCAGCAGTCCTTGGGCAGGGTTCTCCTACGAGCAGTACTTC. Full variable domain (outside the CDR3, taken from reference TRBV7-2 and TRBJ2-7): GAGVSQSPSNKVTEKGKDVELRCDPISGHTALYWYRQSLGQGLEFLIYFQGNSAPDKSGLPSDRFSAERTGGSVSTLTIQRTQQEDSAVYLCASSPWAGFSYEQYFGPGTRLTVT.

The genes are TRBV20-1 and TRBJ2-5, with 8 positions matching TRBD1. Trimming at V came to 3 bases and at J to 11 bases, leaving 11 bases not matched to a gene. Germline V lookup: CDR1 DFQATT, CDR2 SNEGSKA (reference sequence). This CDR3 region has 13 residues. For the CDR3, the DNA is TGCAGTGCTAGTCCGGGACAGGCCCTAGCGCAGTACTTC. Translation gives CSASPGQALAQYF.